The text below deals with one TCR beta chain. What it binds is unknown. The sort gate was single viable CD3+CD4+CD8-CD45RO+ cells for memory CD4+ T cells. This sample is part of a study of memory CD4+ T cells and cytomegalovirus serostatus. Looking at the study overall: Donors were healthy Belgian adults, several CMV seropositive and under 30 seronegative.

Using immunoSEQ multiplex PCR, the repertoire was profiled, and TCRdb retains in-frame clones only, with some absent. The sample includes tens of thousands of clones, about 78% seen only once; the top ten take roughly 4.4%. Study-level findings and limits: 67 of 164 known CMV-associated TCRbeta sequences appeared in CD4+ memory. Suggested: most of the CMV-linked TCR signature lies in CD4+ memory cells.

The CDR3 extends over 17 amino acids. Germline V gene sequence: CDR1 ENHRY, CDR2 SYGVKD. Trimming shortened V by 2 bases and J by 0 bases, and 14 bases separated the two germline ends. The V and J genes are TRBV10-3 and TRBJ1-3; D remains ambiguous. The TCR sequence derives from an adult in good health and CMV-seropositive. Sequencing was carried out using memory CD4+ T cells from blood. CDR3: CAISEREGPGSGNTIYF. In nucleotides, the CDR3 is TGTGCCATCAGTGAGAGGGAAGGTCCGGGCTCTGGAAACACCATATATTTT.